The sequence of this T cell receptor (beta chain) was determined in a study of cytomegalovirus exposure and HLA in healthy donors. This CDR3 has 14 amino acids. The V segment lost 3 bases and the J segment 4 bases; nucleotides outside the gene matches: 3. The germline gives CDR1 LNHDA, CDR2 SQIVND (reference sequence). This clone was seen only once. Its antigen is unknown. The PCR used 60 Vbeta and 13 Jbeta primers. Assay: immunoSEQ multiplex PCR; the TCRdb copy retains only in-frame clones and omits some. The sample includes 110,000 or so clones, roughly 77% of them seen just once. Overall study results and limits: Within a later analysis, the majority of CMV-associated TCR beta chains appeared HLA-restricted.

The V call is TRBV19, the J call TRBJ2-5, with TRBD1 identical over 9 bases. Source material: PBMCs. The receptor was derived from a man aged 35 to 55 in good health and CMV-seronegative. The CDR3 protein is CASSMGQGGETQYF. The CDR3, as DNA: TGTGCCAGTAGTATGGGACAGGGCGGAGAGACCCAGTACTTC.